This TCR beta chain appears in the sequencing data of a study of blood T cells in healthy people across ages. CDR3 length: 15 amino acids. Trimming left V 8 bases short and J 7 bases short, with 21 bases between. CDR1 and CDR2 (germline): MNHEY, SMNVEV (reference sequence). Findings and limits, study-wide: Donor CMV status was unknown, possibly confounding expanded clonotype changes. A strong correlation was found between TCR beta diversity and the percentage of naive T cells.

Aged roughly 6 to 90, donors were systemically healthy Caucasians from Russia. A J-beta primer mix and a sample-barcoded 5' primer were used in a second PCR of roughly 7 to 12 cycles. A template-switch adaptor containing 12 random nucleotides labeled each cDNA molecule. TCRdb re-called the 5' RACE reads through MiXCR, storing one row per CDR3 protein. The table has 1.5 million to 2 million distinct CDR3 sequences, about 32% seen once. Points on this clonotype: Its specificity is not known.

This receptor was taken from a woman aged 25 to 45 in good health. This chain connects TRBV27 to TRBJ2-1, with D tentatively TRBD2 (6 bases). Sequenced input: blood. CDR3 in DNA: TGTGCCAGCTCTCAAGGGACGGGAGCGAGGAATGAGCAGTTCTTC. Residues: CASSQGTGARNEQFF.